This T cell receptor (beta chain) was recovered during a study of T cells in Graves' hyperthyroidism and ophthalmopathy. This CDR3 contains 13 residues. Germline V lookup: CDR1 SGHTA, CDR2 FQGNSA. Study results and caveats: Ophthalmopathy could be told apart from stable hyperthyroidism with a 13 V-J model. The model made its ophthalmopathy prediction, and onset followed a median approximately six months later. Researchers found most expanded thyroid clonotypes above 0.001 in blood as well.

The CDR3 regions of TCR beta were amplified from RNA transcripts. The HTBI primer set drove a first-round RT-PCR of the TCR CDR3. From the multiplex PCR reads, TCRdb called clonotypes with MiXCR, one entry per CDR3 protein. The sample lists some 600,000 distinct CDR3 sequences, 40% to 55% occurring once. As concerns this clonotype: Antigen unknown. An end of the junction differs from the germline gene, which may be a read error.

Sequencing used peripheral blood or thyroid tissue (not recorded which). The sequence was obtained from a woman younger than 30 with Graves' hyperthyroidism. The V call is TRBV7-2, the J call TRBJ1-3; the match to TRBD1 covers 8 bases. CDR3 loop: CASRQGAGDTIYF. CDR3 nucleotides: TGTGCCAGCAGGCAGGGGGCTGGAGACACCATATATTTT.